Listed below are T cell receptor beta chains from one sample, sequenced in a study of blood T cell repertoires in COVID-19. TCRdb's table, derived via immunoSEQ multiplex PCR, lists solely in-frame clones and lacks some. The profile shows 110,000 or so clones, 80% to 90% of them singletons. Sequencing input: peripheral blood. These receptors came from a human donor in a cohort sampled during active COVID-19. Both conserved end residues are part of each CDR3. D genes are given only for firm matches. For some rows the clone size is stated as once, few or many, or as a class when expanded; others skip it.

v_gene	abundance	d_gene	len	j_gene	CDR3nt	CDR3aa
TRBV19	-	TRBD1	14	TRBJ1-2	TGTGCCAGTACCCCGATAACAGGGGGCTATGGCTACACCTTC	CASTPITGGYGYTF
TRBV6-6	once	TRBD2	17	TRBJ2-7	TGTGCCAGCAGTCCCGGGATACTAGCGGGGGTGACCTACGAGCAGTACTTC	CASSPGILAGVTYEQYF
TRBV7-9	-	TRBD2	14	TRBJ2-3	TGTGCCAGCACCGTTAGCGGGAATGGGGATACGCAGTATTTT	CASTVSGNGDTQYF
TRBV4-2	-	-	16	TRBJ1-1	TGTGCCAGCAGCCAAGATCGGATTGCCGGGGGCACTGAAGCTTTCTTT	CASSQDRIAGGTEAFF
TRBV7-9	-	TRBD1	14	TRBJ1-1	TGTGCCAGCACCGGGACAGGACTACGGAGGGAAGCTTTCTTT	CASTGTGLRREAFF
TRBV2	-	-	18	TRBJ2-3	TGTGCCAGCAGGCACACAGGGGGGGTTAGTTTCGTGATAGATACGCAGTATTTT	CASRHTGGVSFVIDTQYF
TRBV28	-	-	14	TRBJ1-1	TGTGCCAGCAGCTTCCCCAGGGTAGGAACTGAAGCTTTCTTT	CASSFPRVGTEAFF
TRBV10-3	-	-	16	TRBJ2-2	TGTGCCATCAGCCGAAACGGGGGTTCGAACACCGGGGAGCTGTTTTTT	CAISRNGGSNTGELFF
TRBV2	-	TRBD1	13	TRBJ1-2	TGTGCCAGCAGACCCACAGGGGAACGGGGCTACACCTTC	CASRPTGERGYTF
TRBV4-2	-	TRBD2	18	TRBJ2-1	TGTGCCAGCAGCCAGACTAGCGGGAGAGCCATCACACACCATGAGCAGTTCTTC	CASSQTSGRAITHHEQFF
TRBV18	-	TRBD2	17	TRBJ2-2	TGTGCCAGCTCACCAGTCGGGGGGGCCAGGAGGACCGGGGAGCTGTTTTTT	CASSPVGGARRTGELFF
TRBV19	once	-	13	TRBJ1-6	TGTGCCAGTACCCGCGAGAGGAATTCACCCCTCCACTTT	CASTRERNSPLHF
TRBV4-2	once	TRBD2	16	TRBJ2-1	TGTGCCAGCAGCCAAGCGGGCGGGGGGGGCCTCAATGAGCAGTTCTTC	CASSQAGGGGLNEQFF
TRBV28	-	-	13	TRBJ2-7	TGTGCCACGGAAGGGGGAGGGCCGCTCGAGCAGTACTTC	CATEGGGPLEQYF
TRBV28	-	TRBD2	15	TRBJ2-1	TGTGCCAGCACTCTAGCGGGAGTAGTGGGTAATGAGCAGTTCTTC	CASTLAGVVGNEQFF
TRBV5-6	few	-	15	TRBJ1-5	TGTGCCAGCTGTCGGTGGGAGGGGTTGGGTCAGCCCCAGCATTTT	CASCRWEGLGQPQHF
TRBV2	-	TRBD1	15	TRBJ1-1	TGTGCCAGCAATTTCGACAGGGGATGGAACACTGAAGCTTTCTTT	CASNFDRGWNTEAFF
TRBV6-5	-	-	15	TRBJ2-2	TGTGCCAGCAACAAGGGGGTTTCGAACACCGGGGAGCTGTTTTTT	CASNKGVSNTGELFF
TRBV27	-	-	16	TRBJ1-6	TGTGCCAGCAGTTTAGGTGGAGGGGTGCGTAATTCACCCCTCCACTTT	CASSLGGGVRNSPLHF
TRBV3-1/TRBV3-2	few	-	15	TRBJ1-5	TGTGCCAGCAGCCAAGATTTGGGTGGGGGGCAGCCCCAGCATTTT	CASSQDLGGGQPQHF
TRBV19	-	TRBD2	18	TRBJ2-1	TGTGCCAGTAGTATACGTAGCGGGGCAACCCGAGGATCCAATGAGCAGTTCTTC	CASSIRSGATRGSNEQFF
TRBV5-1	-	-	14	TRBJ2-1	TGCGCCAGCGGCCTAGCTGTCGGTGGCAATGAGCAGTTCTTC	CASGLAVGGNEQFF
TRBV4-1	few	-	16	TRBJ2-2	TGCGCCAGCAGCCCCAGACAGGGAGGTGGCACCGGGGAGCTGTTTTTT	CASSPRQGGGTGELFF
TRBV14	once	-	14	TRBJ1-6	TGTGCCAGCAGCCATATACCAGCGAATTCACCCCTCCACTTT	CASSHIPANSPLHF
TRBV4-1	-	TRBD1	19	TRBJ2-6	TGCGCCAGCAGCCAAGCGAGGGGACAGTCTATAGGAGGGGCCAACGTCCTGACTTTC	CASSQARGQSIGGANVLTF
TRBV12-3/TRBV12-4	-	-	13	TRBJ2-2	TGTGCCAGCACCCCCCGGAACACCGGGGAGCTGTTTTTT	CASTPRNTGELFF
TRBV28	-	-	15	TRBJ1-6	TGTGCCAGCAGTTTTATCAGCCAGGGTAATTCACCCCTCCACTTT	CASSFISQGNSPLHF